The rows below give T cell receptor beta chains drawn from one sample of a study of T cells in Graves' hyperthyroidism and ophthalmopathy. From the multiplex PCR reads, TCRdb called clonotypes with MiXCR, one entry per CDR3 protein. The table has hundreds of thousands of distinct CDR3 sequences, over 12% seen once. The sequenced material came from blood. The receptors were sampled from a man aged 50 to 59 with Graves' ophthalmopathy. Each CDR3 is given with its conserved first and last residue. D genes are given only for firm matches. Clone size, where shown, is once, few, many, or a class for clones that have expanded.

CDR3 protein: CSASTGGVTEAFF
CDR3 DNA: TGCAGTGCCTCGACAGGGGGCGTCACTGAAGCTTTCTTT
clone size: many
J gene: TRBJ1-1
V gene: TRBV20-1
D gene: TRBD1

CDR3 protein: CASRRGRTNEKLFF
CDR3 DNA: TGTGCCAGCAGGAGGGGGCGCACTAATGAAAAACTGTTTTTT
clone size: -
J gene: TRBJ1-4
V gene: TRBV7-8
D gene: TRBD1

CDR3 protein: CASSFPGRGRDHLEAFF
CDR3 DNA: TGTGCCAGCAGTTTCCCCGGCCGCGGGAGGGACCACCTTGAAGCTTTCTTT
clone size: many
J gene: TRBJ1-1
V gene: TRBV28
D gene: -

CDR3 protein: CASSFLRDRGVLVSYEQYF
CDR3 DNA: TGTGCCAGCAGCTTCCTCCGGGACAGGGGAGTATTGGTATCCTACGAGCAGTACTTC
clone size: -
J gene: TRBJ2-7
V gene: TRBV5-6
D gene: TRBD1

CDR3 protein: CPTSSYRGRYEQFF
CDR3 DNA: TGTCCCACCTCCTCGTACAGGGGCCGCTATGAGCAGTTCTTC
clone size: -
J gene: TRBJ2-1
V gene: TRBV24-1
D gene: TRBD1

CDR3 protein: CASKDVLAGGEQFF
CDR3 DNA: TGTGCCAGCAAGGATGTTTTAGCGGGAGGTGAGCAGTTCTTC
clone size: many
J gene: TRBJ2-1
V gene: TRBV2
D gene: TRBD2

CDR3 protein: CSARVGGSGYEQYF
CDR3 DNA: TGCAGTGCTAGAGTGGGGGGCTCAGGCTACGAGCAGTACTTC
clone size: -
J gene: TRBJ2-7
V gene: TRBV20-1
D gene: -

CDR3 protein: CSARPTRDSAQYF
CDR3 DNA: TGCAGTGCTAGACCGACCCGGGACAGCGCGCAGTACTTC
clone size: many
J gene: TRBJ2-7
V gene: TRBV20-1
D gene: TRBD1

CDR3 protein: CSARGGVYEQYF
CDR3 DNA: TGCAGTGCTAGAGGGGGGGTCTACGAGCAGTACTTC
clone size: many
J gene: TRBJ2-7
V gene: TRBV20-1
D gene: -

CDR3 protein: CASSVDPGETYGYTF
CDR3 DNA: TGTGCCAGCAGCGTAGATCCAGGGGAGACTTATGGCTACACCTTC
clone size: few
J gene: TRBJ1-2
V gene: TRBV9
D gene: -

CDR3 protein: CASSQGDQPQHF
CDR3 DNA: TGCGCCAGCAGCCAAGGGGATCAGCCCCAGCATTTT
clone size: -
J gene: TRBJ1-5
V gene: TRBV4-1
D gene: -

CDR3 protein: CASSESGSFYEQYF
CDR3 DNA: TGTGCCAGCAGTGAATCGGGCAGTTTCTACGAGCAGTACTTC
clone size: -
J gene: TRBJ2-7
V gene: TRBV6-1
D gene: -

CDR3 protein: CATSEGGTIQYF
CDR3 DNA: TGTGCCACCAGTGAAGGGGGCACAATTCAGTACTTC
clone size: -
J gene: TRBJ2-4
V gene: TRBV24-1
D gene: TRBD1

CDR3 protein: CASSLVAYEQYF
CDR3 DNA: TGTGCCAGCAGTTTAGTAGCTTACGAGCAGTACTTC
clone size: many
J gene: TRBJ2-7
V gene: TRBV28
D gene: -

CDR3 protein: CASSLLVEETQYF
CDR3 DNA: TGTGCCAGCAGTTTATTGGTAGAAGAGACCCAGTACTTC
clone size: many
J gene: TRBJ2-5
V gene: TRBV28
D gene: -

CDR3 protein: CASSLLTGSAYEQYF
CDR3 DNA: TGTGCCAGCAGTTTATTGACAGGGAGCGCCTACGAGCAGTACTTC
clone size: few
J gene: TRBJ2-7
V gene: TRBV27
D gene: TRBD1

CDR3 protein: CATSRTGSADTQYF
CDR3 DNA: TGTGCCACCAGCAGGACAGGGTCCGCAGATACGCAGTATTTT
clone size: few
J gene: TRBJ2-3
V gene: TRBV15
D gene: TRBD1

CDR3 protein: CASSLVGLGGGEQFF
CDR3 DNA: TGTGCCAGCAGCTTAGTAGGCTTAGGGGGCGGTGAGCAGTTCTTC
clone size: many
J gene: TRBJ2-1
V gene: TRBV7-9
D gene: TRBD1

CDR3 protein: CATSRNTGELFF
CDR3 DNA: TGTGCCACCTCCCGGAACACCGGGGAGCTGTTTTTT
clone size: few
J gene: TRBJ2-2
V gene: TRBV6-1
D gene: -

CDR3 protein: CSATNSNQPQHF
CDR3 DNA: TGCAGTGCCACGAATAGCAATCAGCCCCAGCATTTT
clone size: -
J gene: TRBJ1-5
V gene: TRBV20-1
D gene: -

CDR3 protein: CASSGTRNSYNEQFF
CDR3 DNA: TGTGCCAGCAGCGGCACTCGGAACTCCTACAATGAGCAGTTCTTC
clone size: many
J gene: TRBJ2-1
V gene: TRBV7-9
D gene: -

CDR3 protein: CASSLVGGPISGNTIYF
CDR3 DNA: TGTGCCAGCAGCTTAGTGGGGGGACCGATCTCTGGAAACACCATATATTTT
clone size: -
J gene: TRBJ1-3
V gene: TRBV7-2
D gene: -

CDR3 protein: CASLLDRGEPEAFF
CDR3 DNA: TGTGCCAGCCTACTCGACAGGGGGGAACCTGAAGCTTTCTTT
clone size: many
J gene: TRBJ1-1
V gene: TRBV28
D gene: TRBD1

CDR3 protein: CASSLAHGLAPYEQYF
CDR3 DNA: TGTGCCAGCAGCTTGGCGCATGGACTAGCTCCGTACGAGCAGTACTTC
clone size: few
J gene: TRBJ2-7
V gene: TRBV5-5
D gene: TRBD2